This T cell receptor (beta chain) came from a study of blood T cell repertoires in COVID-19 (dated by TCRdb to 2018 to 2021). Regarding the complete study: Collaborator samples came from the United States, Italy and Spain and covered acute and convalescent phases of COVID-19. The repertoires were made available in a free public database intended to serve as a resource for research on the immune response to SARS-CoV-2. Samples came from the ongoing ImmuneRACE study (first 160 participants) plus 1,254 subjects from 6 global collaborators. Sample metadata almost always included a de-identified subject ID, COVID-19 status, age in years and sex. The dataset comprised deeply sampled blood TCRbeta repertoires from subjects exposed to, actively infected with, or recovered from COVID-19. Where available, HLA class I and class II types were taken from metadata supplied by the sample provider and were not determined by assay-based typing. The prospective study material was composed of cDNA or gDNA derived from T cells, B-cell-depleted T cells, or PBMCs. The paper as a whole reports these results and caveats: How much clinical and demographic metadata was included differed by source and by participant, and the metadata was provided uncurated.

The immunoSEQ Assay, a bias-controlled multiplex PCR, was used to amplify TCRbeta CDR3 regions from genomic DNA. As for the authors' bioinformatics: The number of nucleated cells in each sample was estimated by amplification of reference gene primers within the assay. To quantify the absolute abundance of each unique TCRbeta CDR3 rearrangement, sequence reads were collapsed and filtered. For each sample, productive Simpson clonality was calculated as the square root of Simpson's diversity index across productive rearrangements. Not all clones reach the TCRdb copy of this immuneACCESS table, which keeps in-frame sequences only. Checked studies attribute under half of the gap to unresolved V genes and leave the rest unexplained. V and J calls and clone size are as listed in that table; D and trimming were resolved from the DNA. The sample table holds 200,000 to 250,000 clones, of which roughly nine tenths were seen once. The ten largest clones represent 6.2% of the sample.

Collaborating institutions collected whole blood in K2EDTA tubes following their own protocols. Collaborator samples were shipped for TCRbeta analysis as frozen whole blood, isolated PBMCs, or DNA extracted from either sample type. On this clone: No cognate antigen has been identified for it. Base qualities are not at hand, and no much larger clone is one base apart.

The CDR3 numbers 15 residues from cysteine through phenylalanine. Only CDR3 DNA remains: 45 bases, in frame from the first base. The germline V gene sets CDR1 to SGHRS and CDR2 to YFSETQ. Trimming takes 0 bases from V and 1 base from J, and the germline ends sit 10 bases apart. The sequence came from a man between 60 and 75 years old with acute or convalescent COVID-19. Here the chain combines TRBV5-1 and TRBJ2-5, with the D gene uncertain. What was sequenced was peripheral blood. In nucleotide form, the sequence is TGCGCCAGCAGCTTGGGAACGGCTAGCCAAGAGACCCAGTACTTC. This gives the protein CASSLGTASQETQYF.